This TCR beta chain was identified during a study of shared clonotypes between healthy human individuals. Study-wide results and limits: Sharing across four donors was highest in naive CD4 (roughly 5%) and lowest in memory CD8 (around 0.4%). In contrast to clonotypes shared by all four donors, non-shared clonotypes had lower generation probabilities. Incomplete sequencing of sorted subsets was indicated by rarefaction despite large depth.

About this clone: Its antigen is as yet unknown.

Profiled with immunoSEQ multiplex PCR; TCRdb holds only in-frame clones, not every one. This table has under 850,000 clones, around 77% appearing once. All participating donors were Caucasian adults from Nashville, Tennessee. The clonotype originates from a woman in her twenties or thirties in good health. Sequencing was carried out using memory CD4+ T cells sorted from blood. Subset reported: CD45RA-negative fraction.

CDR3 protein: CASSPWTDYNEQFF. CDR3 DNA sequence: TGTGCCAGCAGCCCATGGACAGACTACAATGAGCAGTTCTTC. The J gene is TRBJ2-1, the V gene TRBV5-8, with D possibly being TRBD1 (6 bases). With 4 bases removed from V and 3 bases from J, the gap between germline ends came to 11 bases. The length of the CDR3 is 14 residues. Per germline, CDR1 SGHTS and CDR2 YDEGEE.